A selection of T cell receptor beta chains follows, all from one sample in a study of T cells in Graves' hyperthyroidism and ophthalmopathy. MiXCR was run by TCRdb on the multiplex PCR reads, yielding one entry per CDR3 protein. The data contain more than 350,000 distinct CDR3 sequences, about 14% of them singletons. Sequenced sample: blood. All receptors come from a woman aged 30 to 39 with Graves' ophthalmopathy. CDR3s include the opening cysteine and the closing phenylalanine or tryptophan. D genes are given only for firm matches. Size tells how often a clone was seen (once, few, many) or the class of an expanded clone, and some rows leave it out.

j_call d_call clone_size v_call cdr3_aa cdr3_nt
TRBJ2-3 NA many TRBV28 CASSSPGVRADTQYF TGTGCCAGCAGTTCCCCAGGGGTGAGAGCAGATACGCAGTATTTT
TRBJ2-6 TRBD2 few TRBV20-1 CSARDAIAGRTSGANVLTF TGCAGTGCTAGAGATGCCATAGCGGGGAGAACCTCTGGGGCCAACGTCCTGACTTTC
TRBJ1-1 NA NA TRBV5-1 CASSLVGDWNTEAFF TGCGCCAGCAGCTTGGTGGGTGATTGGAACACTGAAGCTTTCTTT
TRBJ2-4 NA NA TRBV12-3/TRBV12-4 CASSPSSLAKNIQYF TGTGCCAGCAGTCCATCTTCCCTAGCCAAAAACATTCAGTACTTC
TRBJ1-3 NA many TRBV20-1 CSARDPDPGNTIYF TGCAGTGCTAGAGATCCGGATCCTGGAAACACCATATATTTT
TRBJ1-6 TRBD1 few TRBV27 CASSLLQGANSPLHF TGTGCCAGCAGTTTGCTACAGGGGGCTAATTCACCCCTCCACTTT
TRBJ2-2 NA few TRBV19 CASRNRVRSTGELFF TGTGCCAGTAGGAACAGGGTCAGATCCACCGGGGAGCTGTTTTTT
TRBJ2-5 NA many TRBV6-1 CASSEWQPPQETQYF TGTGCCAGCAGTGAGTGGCAGCCACCACAAGAGACCCAGTACTTC
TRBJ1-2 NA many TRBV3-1 CASSQDLWRHGYTF TGTGCCAGCAGCCAAGATCTGTGGAGGCATGGCTACACCTTC
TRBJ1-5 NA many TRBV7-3 CASSLDSSLGQPQHF TGTGCCAGCAGCTTAGACAGCTCCCTGGGTCAGCCCCAGCATTTT
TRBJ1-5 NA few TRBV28 CASSLSTGRNQPQHF TGTGCCAGCAGTTTATCGACAGGTCGGAATCAGCCCCAGCATTTT
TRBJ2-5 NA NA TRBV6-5 CASSYGPQETQYF TGTGCCAGCAGTTACGGGCCCCAAGAGACCCAGTACTTC
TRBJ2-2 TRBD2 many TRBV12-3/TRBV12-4 CASSMREGGGTGELFF TGTGCCAGCAGTATGAGGGAGGGAGGAGGCACCGGGGAGCTGTTTTTT
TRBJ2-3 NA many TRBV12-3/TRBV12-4 CASSFRSGGTDTQYF TGTGCCAGCAGTTTTAGGTCCGGGGGAACAGATACGCAGTATTTT
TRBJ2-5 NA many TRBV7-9 CASSPQGSETQYF TGTGCCAGCAGTCCACAGGGCTCAGAGACCCAGTACTTC
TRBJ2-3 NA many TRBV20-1 CSAQSVRAADTQYF TGCAGTGCCCAGTCCGTACGGGCCGCAGATACGCAGTATTTT
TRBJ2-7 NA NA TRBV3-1 CASSQDIGREYEQYF TGTGCCAGCAGCCAAGATATCGGCAGGGAGTACGAGCAGTACTTC
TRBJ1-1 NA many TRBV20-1 CSARDSRENTEAFF TGCAGTGCTAGAGATAGCAGGGAGAACACTGAAGCTTTCTTT
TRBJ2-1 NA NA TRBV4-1 CASSQDWSLQTGESSYNEQFF TGCGCCAGCAGCCAAGATTGGAGCCTGCAGACCGGGGAAAGCTCCTACAATGAGCAGTTCTTC
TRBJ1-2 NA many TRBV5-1 CASSLEGMGPYGYTF TGCGCCAGCAGCTTGGAGGGCATGGGCCCATATGGCTACACCTTC
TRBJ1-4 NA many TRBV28 CASSLQGGSEKLFF TGTGCCAGCAGTCTCCAGGGAGGGAGTGAAAAACTGTTTTTT
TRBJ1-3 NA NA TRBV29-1 CSVRAGGPGNTIYF TGCAGCGTTCGGGCAGGAGGGCCTGGAAACACCATATATTTT
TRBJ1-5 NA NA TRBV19 CAKRWRDSNQPQHF TGTGCCAAGAGATGGAGGGATAGCAATCAGCCCCAGCATTTT
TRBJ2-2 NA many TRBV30 CAWMMRRAGELFF TGTGCCTGGATGATGAGGAGGGCCGGGGAGCTGTTTTTT
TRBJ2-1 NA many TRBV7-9 CASSLAVYESEQFF TGTGCCAGCAGCTTAGCGGTGTACGAAAGTGAGCAGTTCTTC
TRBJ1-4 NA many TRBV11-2 CASSPGALAAEKLFF TGTGCCAGCAGCCCGGGGGCATTGGCTGCTGAAAAACTGTTTTTT
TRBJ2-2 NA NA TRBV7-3 CASSLKGAGTGELFF TGTGCCAGCAGCTTGAAAGGGGCGGGCACCGGGGAGCTGTTTTTT
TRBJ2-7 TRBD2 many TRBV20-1 CSARVSSGVYEQYF TGCAGTGCTAGAGTTTCTAGCGGGGTGTACGAGCAGTACTTC
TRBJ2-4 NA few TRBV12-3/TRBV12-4 CASGLPATGAKNIQYF TGTGCCAGCGGTCTCCCAGCGACAGGAGCCAAAAACATTCAGTACTTC
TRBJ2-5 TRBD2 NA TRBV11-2 CASSSPGGGKGGLETQYF TGTGCCAGCAGCTCCCCGGGGGGGGGGAAAGGGGGTTTGGAGACCCAGTACTTC
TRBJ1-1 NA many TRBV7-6 CASSSQGSTEAFF TGTGCCAGCAGCTCGCAGGGTAGCACTGAAGCTTTCTTT
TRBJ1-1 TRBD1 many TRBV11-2 CATQTGTGGYQRTEAFF TGTGCCACTCAGACCGGGACAGGGGGCTATCAGAGGACTGAAGCTTTCTTT
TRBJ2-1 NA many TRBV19 CASWGAGMIDEQFF TGTGCCAGTTGGGGGGCTGGTATGATTGATGAGCAGTTCTTC
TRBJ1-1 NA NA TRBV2 CASRGLEAFF TGTGCCAGCAGGGGCCTTGAAGCTTTCTTT
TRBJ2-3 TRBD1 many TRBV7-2 CASSYRTGSTDTQYF TGTGCCAGCAGCTACAGGACAGGGTCCACAGATACGCAGTATTTT
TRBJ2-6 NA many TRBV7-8 CASSSRAGTGANVLTF TGTGCCAGCAGCTCCAGAGCAGGGACTGGGGCCAACGTCCTGACTTTC
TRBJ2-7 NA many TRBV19 CASSTDFSYSEQYF TGTGCCAGTAGTACGGACTTTTCCTATTCCGAGCAGTACTTC
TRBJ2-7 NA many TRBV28 CASSSTPQRRPFGQYF TGTGCCAGCAGTTCCACCCCCCAGCGGCGGCCCTTTGGGCAGTACTTC
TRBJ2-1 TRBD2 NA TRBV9 CASSSRTSLDEQFF TGTGCCAGCAGTTCTCGGACTAGCCTCGATGAGCAGTTCTTC
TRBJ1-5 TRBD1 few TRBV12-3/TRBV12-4 CASRRQGGYQPQHF TGTGCCAGCAGACGACAGGGTGGATATCAGCCCCAGCATTTT
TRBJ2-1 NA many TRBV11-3 CASSLGTAVYNEQFF TGTGCCAGCAGCTTAGGGACAGCGGTCTACAATGAGCAGTTCTTC
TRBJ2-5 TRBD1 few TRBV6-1 CASSENGAGGSRETQYF TGTGCCAGCAGTGAAAACGGGGCAGGGGGATCCAGGGAGACCCAGTACTTC
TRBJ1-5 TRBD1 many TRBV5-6 CASSLGQGGQPQHF TGTGCCAGCAGCCTCGGGCAGGGGGGTCAGCCCCAGCATTTT
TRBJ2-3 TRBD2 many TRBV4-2 CASSQDGGTSGTDTQYF TGTGCCAGCAGCCAAGATGGCGGGACTAGCGGCACAGATACGCAGTATTTT
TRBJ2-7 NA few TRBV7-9 CASSGRVVGYEQYF TGTGCCAGCAGCGGTAGGGTTGTGGGTTACGAGCAGTACTTC
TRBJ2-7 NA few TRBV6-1 CASSTRRLSYEQYF TGTGCCAGCAGTACCCGACGCCTCTCCTACGAGCAGTACTTC
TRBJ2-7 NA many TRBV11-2 CASSLEQDPYEQYF TGTGCCAGCAGCTTAGAACAGGATCCTTACGAGCAGTACTTC
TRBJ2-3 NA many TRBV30 CAWSPQTDTQYF TGTGCCTGGAGTCCACAGACAGATACGCAGTATTTT
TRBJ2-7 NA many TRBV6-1 CASSVNDVSSYEQYF TGTGCCAGCAGTGTGAATGACGTCAGCTCCTACGAGCAGTACTTC
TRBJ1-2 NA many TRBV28 CASRDLRDYTF TGTGCCAGCAGAGACCTTCGTGACTACACCTTC
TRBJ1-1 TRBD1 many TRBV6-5 CASSYGGTGDWSGTEAFF TGTGCCAGCAGTTACGGGGGGACAGGGGATTGGTCGGGGACTGAAGCTTTCTTT
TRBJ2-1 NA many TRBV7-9 CASSLFPVGVWEQFF TGTGCCAGCAGCTTATTCCCCGTTGGGGTGTGGGAGCAGTTCTTC
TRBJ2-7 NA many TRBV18 CASSPSQVVYEQYF TGTGCCAGCTCACCGTCACAGGTTGTCTACGAGCAGTACTTC
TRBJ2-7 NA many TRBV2 CASSDGAGAPYEQYF TGTGCCAGCAGTGACGGGGCAGGGGCCCCTTACGAGCAGTACTTC
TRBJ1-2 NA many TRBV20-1 CSARETGLWHGYTF TGCAGTGCTAGGGAGACAGGACTATGGCATGGCTACACCTTC
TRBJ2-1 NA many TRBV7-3 CASSLISQPYNEQFF TGTGCCAGCAGCCTAATTTCCCAGCCCTACAATGAGCAGTTCTTC
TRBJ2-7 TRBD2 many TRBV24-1 CATSESGREGEQYF TGTGCCACCAGTGAGTCGGGCCGGGAGGGCGAGCAGTACTTC
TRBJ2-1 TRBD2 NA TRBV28 CASSFGGGYVNEQFF TGTGCCAGCAGTTTTGGCGGGGGGTACGTAAATGAGCAGTTCTTC
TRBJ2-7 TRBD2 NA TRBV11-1 CASSLERGNYEQYF TGTGCCAGCAGCTTAGAGCGGGGAAACTACGAGCAGTACTTC
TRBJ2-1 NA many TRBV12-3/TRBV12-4 CASRRPSSYNEQFF TGTGCCAGCAGACGCCCTAGCTCCTACAATGAGCAGTTCTTC